Described below is a single T cell receptor (beta chain) sequence and its context. This clone came up once. Which antigen it targets is not known. Base qualities are not at hand, and no much larger clone is one base apart. TCRbeta CDR3 regions were sequenced with the immunoSEQ Assay. After extraction, genomic DNA underwent amplification by bias-controlled multiplex PCR, followed by high-throughput sequencing. Concerning the study's data processing: To quantify the absolute abundance of every unique TCRbeta CDR3 region, sequences were collapsed and filtered. T cell fraction was estimated by normalization of TCRbeta template counts to usable DNA, with usable DNA being measured through amplification of reference genes present in all nucleated cells. Repertoire TCRs were annotated as SARS-CoV-2-specific when V gene, CDR3 amino acid sequence and J gene were exactly matched to a known reactive TCR set. MIRA supplied the reference SARS-CoV-2 TCR set, which was filtered for enrichment in COVID-19-positive ImmuneCODE repertoires so that public or cross-reactive TCRs were removed. Based on the MIRA antigens, annotated TCRs were further analysed at the level of specific ORF or position within ORF. Depth was the summed frequency of annotated unique rearrangements, while breadth was defined as annotated unique rearrangements over total unique productive rearrangements. TCR breadth was compared between groups using two-sided Wilcoxon rank-sum tests. Held by TCRdb, this immuneACCESS table contains in-frame sequences only and omits some clones. Under half of the omission traces to an unresolved V gene where checked; the cause of the rest is unknown. The DNA gave D and trimming, while V, J and clone size come from that table. For this sample the table gives 350,000 to 450,000 clones, of which 70% to 90% were detected only once. The top ten hold under 2% of the sample.

The data stem from a study of Ad26.COV2.S vaccination and SARS-CoV-2 variants (dated by TCRdb to about 2021). In the study overall: Donors in the vaccine arm were drawn from COV1001, a multicentre, randomized, double-blind, placebo-controlled phase I-IIa trial testing Ad26.COV2.S in healthy adults. Participants in the trial were split at random into five groups of five each, receiving low-dose or high-dose Ad26.COV2.S once or twice, or else placebo on both occasions. Ad26.COV2.S was administered intramuscularly at a dose of 5x10^10 or 1x10^11 viral particles, either as one shot or as two shots given 56 days apart. Sequencing of the TCRbeta repertoire served to evaluate the specificity and breadth of SARS-CoV-2-reactive T cell receptors following Ad26.COV2.S vaccination. A total of roughly 32 samples were included in the TCR-sequenced set, comprising approximately 20 Ad26.COV2.S vaccine recipients, 5 placebo recipients and 8 SARS-CoV-2 convalescent individuals. Investigators remained blinded to trial group allocation during experiments and outcome assessment. The investigation overall reported the following: Compared with placebo recipients, Ad26.COV2.S recipients showed higher spike-specific TCR breadth (P = 0.0014). Non-spike TCR breadth was comparable between vaccine and placebo recipients, consistent with the vaccine containing only spike. After vaccination, substantial breadth of spike-specific CD8+ and CD4+ T cell responses was reported. The authors noted that total T cell responses may have been underestimated by the TCR breadth and depth analyses. The study was not powered for comparison of responses between vaccine doses or regimens.

V loses 1 base, J loses 0 bases, and the germline ends lie 13 bases apart. The CDR3 numbers 16 residues from cysteine through phenylalanine. Only the CDR3 part of the read is kept: 48 bases, read in frame from the first base. The germline V gene supplies CDR1 LGHNA and CDR2 YNFKEQ. The treatment or condition label on this specimen signifies: about 20 received Ad26.COV2.S at low or high dose, single or two shots; 5 received placebo; per-sample allocation not given. Repertoires of vaccine and placebo recipients were sequenced from samples taken on day 63 after the first injection. In Cohort 1b, 25 or so adults aged 18-55 years were enrolled at a single site in Boston, USA, between 29 July and 7 August 2020. Ad26.COV2.S was a replication-incompetent adenovirus type 26 vector that expressed a prefusion-stabilized SARS-CoV-2 spike protein derived from the original Wuhan strain.

This receptor chain uses TRBV4-2 and TRBJ2-7; a confident D gene designation cannot be given. The sequenced sample was peripheral blood, obtained in a trial of Ad26.COV2.S vaccine versus placebo. The sequence came from a person aged 18-60 years who received the Ad26.COV2.S COVID-19 vaccine or a placebo. The CDR3 here reads CASSQVSARNSYEQYF. The DNA reads TGTGCCAGCAGCCAAGTGAGCGCACGAAACTCCTACGAGCAGTACTTC.